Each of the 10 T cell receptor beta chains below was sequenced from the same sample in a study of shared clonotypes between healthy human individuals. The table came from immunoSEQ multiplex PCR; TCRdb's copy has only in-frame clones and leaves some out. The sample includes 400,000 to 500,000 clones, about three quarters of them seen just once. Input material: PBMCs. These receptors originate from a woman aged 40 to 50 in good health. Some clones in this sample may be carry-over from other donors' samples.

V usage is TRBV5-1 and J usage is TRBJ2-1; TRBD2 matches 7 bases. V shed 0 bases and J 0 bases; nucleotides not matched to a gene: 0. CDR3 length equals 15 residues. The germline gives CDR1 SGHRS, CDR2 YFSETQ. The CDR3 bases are TGCGCCAGCAGCTTGGGGACTAGCTCCTACAATGAGCAGTTCTTC. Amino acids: CASSLGTSSYNEQFF.

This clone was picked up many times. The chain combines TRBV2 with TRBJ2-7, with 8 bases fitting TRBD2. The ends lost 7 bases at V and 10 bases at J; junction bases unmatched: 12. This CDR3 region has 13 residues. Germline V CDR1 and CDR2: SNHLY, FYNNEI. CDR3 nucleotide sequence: TGTGCCAGCAACTTAGCGGGAAATCCCTCTCAGTACTTC. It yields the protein CASNLAGNPSQYF.

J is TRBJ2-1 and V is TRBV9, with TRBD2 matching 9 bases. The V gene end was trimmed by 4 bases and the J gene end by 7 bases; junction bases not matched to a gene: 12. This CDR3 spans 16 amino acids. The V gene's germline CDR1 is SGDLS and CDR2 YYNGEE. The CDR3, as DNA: TGTGCCAGCAGCCGTAGCGGGAGAGGGGAGGGGAATGAGCAGTTCTTC. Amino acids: CASSRSGRGEGNEQFF.

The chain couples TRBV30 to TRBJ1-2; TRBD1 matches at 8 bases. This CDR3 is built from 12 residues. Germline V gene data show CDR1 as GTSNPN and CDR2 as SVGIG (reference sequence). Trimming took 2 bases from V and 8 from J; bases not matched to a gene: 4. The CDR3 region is CAWSLQGEGYTF. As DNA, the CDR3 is TGTGCCTGGAGTCTACAGGGGGAGGGCTACACCTTC.

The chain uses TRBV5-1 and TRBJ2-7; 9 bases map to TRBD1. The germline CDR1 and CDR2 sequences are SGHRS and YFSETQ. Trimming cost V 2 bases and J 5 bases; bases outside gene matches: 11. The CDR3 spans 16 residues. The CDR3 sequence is CASSLSPGQGIDEQYF. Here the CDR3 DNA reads TGCGCCAGCAGCTTATCCCCGGGACAGGGAATCGACGAGCAGTACTTC. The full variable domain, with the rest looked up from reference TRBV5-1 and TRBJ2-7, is KAGVTQTPRYLIKTRGQQVTLSCSPISGHRSVSWYQQTPGQGLQFLFEYFSETQRNKGNFPGRFSGRQFSNSRSEMNVSTLELGDSALYLCASSLSPGQGIDEQYFGPGTRLTVT.

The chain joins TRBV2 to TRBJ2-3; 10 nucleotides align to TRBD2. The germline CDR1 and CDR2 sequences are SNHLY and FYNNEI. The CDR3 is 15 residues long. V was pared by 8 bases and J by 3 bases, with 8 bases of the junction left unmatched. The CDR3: CASLPRAGGTDTQYF. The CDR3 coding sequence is TGTGCCAGCCTCCCTCGAGCGGGAGGGACAGATACGCAGTATTTT. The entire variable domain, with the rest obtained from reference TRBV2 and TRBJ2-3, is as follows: EPEVTQTPSHQVTQMGQEVILRCVPISNHLYFYWYRQILGQKVEFLVSFYNNEISEKSEIFDDQFSVERPDGSNFTLKIRSTKLEDSAMYFCASLPRAGGTDTQYFGPGTRLTVL.

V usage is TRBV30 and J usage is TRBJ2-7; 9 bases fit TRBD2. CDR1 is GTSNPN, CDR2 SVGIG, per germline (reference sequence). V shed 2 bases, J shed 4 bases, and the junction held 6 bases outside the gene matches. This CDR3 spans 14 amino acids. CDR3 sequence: CAWSWGSGSYEQYF. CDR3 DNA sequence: TGTGCCTGGAGTTGGGGTAGCGGGAGTTACGAGCAGTACTTC.

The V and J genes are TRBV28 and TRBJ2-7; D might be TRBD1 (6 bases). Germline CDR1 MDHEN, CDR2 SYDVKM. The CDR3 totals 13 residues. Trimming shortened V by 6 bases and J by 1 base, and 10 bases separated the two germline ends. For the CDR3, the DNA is TGTGCCAGCAGCAGGGGTCCTTCCTACGAGCAGTACTTC. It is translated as CASSRGPSYEQYF.

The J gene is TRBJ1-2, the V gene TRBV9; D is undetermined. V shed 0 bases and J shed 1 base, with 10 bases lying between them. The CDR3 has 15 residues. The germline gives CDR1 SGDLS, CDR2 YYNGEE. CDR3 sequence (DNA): TGTGCCAGCAGCGTAGGGATTACAGTTAACTATGGCTACACCTTC. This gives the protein CASSVGITVNYGYTF.

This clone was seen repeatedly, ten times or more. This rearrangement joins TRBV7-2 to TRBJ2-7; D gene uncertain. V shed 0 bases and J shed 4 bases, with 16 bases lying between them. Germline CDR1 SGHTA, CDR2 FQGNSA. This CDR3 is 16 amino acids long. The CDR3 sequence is CASSLARNVNKYEQYF. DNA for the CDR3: TGTGCCAGCAGCTTAGCTCGGAACGTGAACAAGTACGAGCAGTACTTC.